These T cell receptor beta chains were read from a single sample in a study of cytomegalovirus exposure and HLA in healthy donors. Profiling relied on immunoSEQ multiplex PCR, and the TCRdb table lists in-frame clones only, not all of them. The sample lists about 160,000 clones, 75% to 85% occurring once. The material sequenced was PBMCs. The receptors shown here come from a girl between 2 and 10 years old in good health and CMV-seropositive. The CDR3 runs from the conserved cysteine through the conserved F or W. D genes are given only for firm matches. Not all rows give a size; the values are once, few, many and, for expanded clones, a class.

TRBJ1-4	NA	once	TRBV7-2	CASSPGPSEKLFF	TGTGCCAGCAGCCCGGGTCCTTCTGAAAAACTGTTTTTT
TRBJ1-2	NA	NA	TRBV28	CASSADRLYGYTF	TGTGCCAGCAGCGCGGACAGACTCTATGGCTACACCTTC
TRBJ2-3	TRBD2	NA	TRBV6-5	CASSYSLAGVSDTQYF	TGTGCCAGCAGTTACTCCCTAGCGGGAGTATCGGATACGCAGTATTTT
TRBJ2-3	TRBD2	NA	TRBV7-9	CASSAGGPATDTQYF	TGTGCCAGCAGCGCGGGGGGCCCTGCGACAGATACGCAGTATTTT
TRBJ2-3	NA	NA	TRBV7-3	CASSTLGGTDTQYF	TGTGCCAGCAGCACTCTCGGGGGCACAGATACGCAGTATTTT
TRBJ2-1	NA	NA	TRBV30	CAWSHMDSENNEQFF	TGTGCCTGGAGCCACATGGACAGCGAGAACAATGAGCAGTTCTTC
TRBJ2-1	NA	NA	TRBV6-1	CASSELGDWEQFF	TGTGCCAGCAGTGAACTTGGAGACTGGGAGCAGTTCTTC
TRBJ2-7	NA	NA	TRBV6-5	CASSPGWTATYEQYF	TGTGCCAGCAGCCCGGGTTGGACAGCCACCTACGAGCAGTACTTC
TRBJ1-1	NA	NA	TRBV5-6	CASSRPGGSDTEAFF	TGTGCCAGCAGCCGCCCGGGGGGTTCTGACACTGAAGCTTTCTTT
TRBJ1-2	TRBD1	few	TRBV5-1	CASSPGGLLGYGYTF	TGCGCCAGCAGCCCAGGGGGGTTGTTGGGCTATGGCTACACCTTC
TRBJ2-5	TRBD2	NA	TRBV6-1	CASRGTSAEGTQYF	TGTGCCAGCAGAGGGACTAGCGCCGAGGGGACCCAGTACTTC
TRBJ2-3	NA	NA	TRBV10-3	CAISESLGVSTDTQYF	TGTGCCATCAGTGAGTCGTTAGGGGTCAGCACAGATACGCAGTATTTT
TRBJ2-2	TRBD2	NA	TRBV29-1	CSVSQAGVYQEELFF	TGCAGCGTTAGTCAAGCGGGGGTTTATCAGGAGGAGCTGTTTTTT
TRBJ2-1	NA	once	TRBV9	CASSHREYSNEQFF	TGTGCCAGCAGCCATCGGGAGTATAGCAATGAGCAGTTCTTC
TRBJ2-3	NA	NA	TRBV6-5	CASTRTRASTDTQYF	TGTGCCAGCACCCGGACTCGTGCTAGCACAGATACGCAGTATTTT
TRBJ2-3	NA	NA	TRBV4-1	CASSQYVQGSSTDTQYF	TGCGCCAGCAGCCAATATGTACAGGGCTCAAGCACAGATACGCAGTATTTT
TRBJ2-1	TRBD2	NA	TRBV11-2	CASSFVSGRASSYNEQFF	TGTGCCAGCAGCTTTGTCAGCGGGAGGGCCTCCTCCTACAATGAGCAGTTCTTC
TRBJ1-4	NA	NA	TRBV5-1	CASRAGGGEKLFF	TGCGCCAGCCGCGCGGGGGGCGGTGAAAAACTGTTTTTT
TRBJ2-3	TRBD2	few	TRBV29-1	CSVNPGLAGGAANPDTQYF	TGCAGCGTCAATCCGGGACTAGCGGGAGGCGCCGCCAACCCAGATACGCAGTATTTT
TRBJ2-4	NA	NA	TRBV6-1	CASSESRRDIQYF	TGTGCCAGCAGTGAATCACGCAGGGACATTCAGTACTTC
TRBJ1-2	NA	NA	TRBV6-6	CASSKVVTGLRGHTF	TGTGCCAGCAGTAAGGTGGTCACAGGGTTGCGTGGCCACACCTTC
TRBJ2-3	TRBD2	once	TRBV30	CAWVAGFTDTQYF	TGTGCCTGGGTAGCGGGATTCACAGATACGCAGTATTTT
TRBJ2-1	TRBD2	NA	TRBV27	CASSLVGLYNEQFF	TGTGCCAGCAGTTTGGTGGGACTATACAATGAGCAGTTCTTC
TRBJ2-5	NA	NA	TRBV28	CASSLPTQRQTQETQYF	TGTGCCAGCAGTCTCCCCACCCAGCGGCAGACCCAAGAGACCCAGTACTTC
TRBJ1-4	NA	few	TRBV10-3	CAISESRMRSEKLFF	TGTGCCATCAGTGAGTCGAGGATGAGGAGTGAAAAACTGTTTTTT
TRBJ2-7	NA	NA	TRBV30	CAGQGLGYEQYF	TGTGCCGGGCAGGGTTTAGGCTACGAGCAGTACTTC
TRBJ2-7	TRBD1	NA	TRBV28	CASNGQGTYEQYF	TGTGCCAGCAACGGACAGGGAACCTACGAGCAGTACTTC
TRBJ1-1	TRBD1	once	TRBV9	CASSRGPMNTEAFF	TGTGCCAGCAGCAGGGGGCCTATGAACACTGAAGCTTTCTTT
TRBJ2-1	NA	once	TRBV7-8	CASSKTSRAGNEQFF	TGTGCCAGCAGCAAGACCTCGAGGGCGGGTAATGAGCAGTTCTTC
TRBJ1-2	NA	NA	TRBV28	CASSLGRGLANYGYTF	TGTGCCAGCAGTTTAGGAAGGGGGTTAGCTAACTATGGCTACACCTTC
TRBJ2-2	TRBD2	NA	TRBV7-9	CASSLWPAGGKNTGELFF	TGTGCCAGCAGCTTATGGCCAGCGGGAGGGAAAAACACCGGGGAGCTGTTTTTT
TRBJ1-2	NA	NA	TRBV30	CAWIGQSYGYTF	TGTGCCTGGATTGGGCAGTCCTACGGCTACACCTTC
TRBJ2-3	NA	once	TRBV9	CASSVVGGVIADTQYF	TGTGCCAGCAGCGTAGTAGGGGGAGTAATCGCAGATACGCAGTATTTT
TRBJ1-2	TRBD1	NA	TRBV10-3	CAISEFRRDRDEFNYGYTF	TGTGCCATCAGTGAGTTTCGTAGGGACAGGGATGAATTTAACTATGGCTACACCTTC
TRBJ1-1	NA	NA	TRBV6-6	CASSRRQVTEAFF	TGTGCCAGCAGCCGAAGACAGGTAACTGAAGCTTTCTTT